This T cell receptor (beta chain) originates from a study of blood T cell repertoires in COVID-19. Across the study: T cells, B-cell-depleted T cells, or PBMCs supplied cDNA or gDNA.

Trimming cost V 2 bases and J 0 bases, with 5 bases left between them. CDR1 SEHNR and CDR2 FQNEAQ come from the germline V gene (reference sequence). The CDR3 has 14 residues. Clones were sequenced by immunoSEQ multiplex PCR, and TCRdb holds only the in-frame ones, with some missing. The sample records about 220,000 clones, roughly 83% being singletons. The chain links TRBV7-9 to TRBJ1-3; unclear D gene. The clonotype was recovered from a woman aged 40 to 50 with acute COVID-19. The specimen was PBMCs or T cells enriched from blood (not recorded which). The CDR3 region is CASSLLISGNTIYF. CDR3 bases: TGTGCCAGCAGCTTATTAATCTCTGGAAACACCATATATTTT.